This T cell receptor beta chain was recorded in a study of identifying expanded T cells in peripheral blood. Healthy donors had no documented immune events, such as infections, while sampled. Note on this clone: Its specificity is not known.

General observations from the study: Approximately 2-week clone count variance significantly increased as total template count grew. Over around two and four weeks, about 16 and 19 clones changed, versus 1.2 between replicates.

Assay used: immunoSEQ multiplex PCR; TCRdb lists only in-frame clones, some missing. This sample has about 85,000 clones, with 88% found just once. V was pared by 10 bases and J by 7 bases, with 4 bases between. Germline-derived CDR1 and CDR2 are MNHNS and SASEGT. The CDR3 loop spans 8 amino acids. The sample was blood. The receptor comes from a person between 18 and 70 years old in good health. The V call is TRBV6-1, the J call TRBJ1-1; no definite D call. The CDR3 region is CATVEAFF. CDR3 sequence (DNA): TGTGCCACCGTTGAAGCTTTCTTT.